This TCR beta chain was found in a study of vaccination effects on CD4 cells after COVID-19. Study in general: Researchers obtained post-vaccine samples at a median of 72 days past the second dose.

Assay: immunoSEQ multiplex PCR; the TCRdb copy retains only in-frame clones and omits some. The table lists about 22,000 clones, 65% to 80% of them singletons. In regard to this clone: Its matching antigen is unknown.

Trimming took off 2 bases at V and 1 base at J, with 12 bases between the two ends. CDR3 length: 16 amino acids. Germline V gene lookup returns CDR1 LGHDT and CDR2 YNNKEL (reference sequence). Pools of viral peptides were used by the ViraFEST assay to expand antigen-specific CD4+ T cells ahead of sequencing. Having been cultured for 10 days, the cells underwent CD4+ T cell isolation. Participants were vaccinated with two doses of either the BNT162b2 or mRNA-1273 vaccine. Vaccinated recipients, who were negative for nucleocapsid antibodies, had no history of SARS-CoV-2 infection. The chain employs TRBV3-1 (or the pseudogene TRBV3-2) and TRBJ1-3; weak D call: TRBD1 (6 bases). This clonotype originated in a human donor who received a COVID-19 vaccine. Sequenced here: CD4+ T cells from PBMCs cultured with HCoV-NL63 spike peptides, sampled after COVID-19 vaccination. CDR3 loop: CASSQLTTGSGNTIYF. Here the CDR3 DNA reads TGTGCCAGCAGCCAACTAACGACAGGATCTGGAAACACCATATATTTT.